Following are 32 T cell receptor beta chains from one sample sequenced in a study of shared clonotypes between healthy human individuals. Generated by immunoSEQ multiplex PCR, the TCRdb table keeps only in-frame clones and is missing some. Among some 2,100,000 clones listed, nearly 97% were seen once. Sequencing was done on a sample of naive CD4+ T cells sorted from blood. Subset specified: CD45RA+ positively selected. The receptors were sampled from a man younger than 35 in good health.

The J gene is TRBJ2-1, the V gene TRBV6-1, with D perhaps matching TRBD1 (6 bases). CDR1 is MNHNS, CDR2 SASEGT, per germline. The CDR3 sequence is 17 residues long. With 0 bases removed from V and 0 bases from J, the gap between germline ends came to 12 bases. In DNA form, the CDR3 reads TGTGCCAGCAGTGAAGCGCTAGGGGGAGCCTCCTACAATGAGCAGTTCTTC. Its translation: CASSEALGGASYNEQFF.

J is TRBJ1-1 and V is TRBV27, with D maybe TRBD1 (5 bases). CDR1 and CDR2 from the germline V gene are MNHEY and SMNVEV (reference sequence). This CDR3 comprises 14 residues. Deletions cut 5 bases from V and 1 base from J, with 11 bases between. The CDR3 region is CASSERQSNTEAFF. The CDR3 region has the DNA TGTGCCAGCAGTGAACGACAGTCGAACACTGAAGCTTTCTTT.

The chain employs TRBV6-6 and TRBJ1-6; 11 bases map to TRBD1. CDR3 length: 15 amino acids. V trimming: 6 bases; J trimming: 9 bases; junction bases outside the gene matches: 7. Germline values: CDR1 MNHNY, CDR2 SVGAGI (reference sequence). Here the CDR3 DNA reads TGTGCCAGCAGCGGCACCGGGACAGGGGGTTCACCCCTCCACTTT. Translating it yields CASSGTGTGGSPLHF.

The chain has TRBV9 and TRBJ1-5; no definite D call. The germline V gene encodes CDR1 SGDLS and CDR2 YYNGEE. Trimming stripped 2 bases from V and 5 bases from J, with 11 bases between. The CDR3 is made up of 14 amino acids. The chain's CDR3 is CASSVREADQPQHF. The CDR3 nucleotides read TGTGCCAGCAGCGTGAGGGAAGCCGATCAGCCCCAGCATTTT.

The rearrangement joins TRBV19 to TRBJ2-7; 11 bases agree with TRBD1. Germline CDR1 and CDR2: LNHDA and SQIVND (reference sequence). The CDR3 runs 15 residues. The ends lost 3 bases at V and 3 bases at J; junction bases unmatched: 4. The DNA of the CDR3 is TGTGCCAGTAGTATTCCGGGACAGGGGGTCTACGAGCAGTACTTC. Residues: CASSIPGQGVYEQYF.

To note about this clone: The same CDR3 arises from other DNA sequences in this sample as well. As DNA, the CDR3 is TGCGCCAGCAGCTCGGGGGCAGATACGCAGTATTTT. Protein product: CASSSGADTQYF. This chain joins TRBV5-1 and TRBJ2-3; a possible D gene is TRBD2 (6 bases). The germline V gene has CDR1 SGHRS and CDR2 YFSETQ. The CDR3 covers 12 residues. Trimming removed 3 bases at V and 4 bases at J, with 6 bases between. Filled out from reference TRBV5-1 and TRBJ2-3, the complete variable domain reads KAGVTQTPRYLIKTRGQQVTLSCSPISGHRSVSWYQQTPGQGLQFLFEYFSETQRNKGNFPGRFSGRQFSNSRSEMNVSTLELGDSALYLCASSSGADTQYFGPGTRLTVL.

The chain uses TRBV5-6 and TRBJ1-6; D remains unclear. Germline CDR1 is SGHDT and CDR2 is YYEEEE. The CDR3 consists of 13 residues. V dropped 4 bases and J dropped 10 bases, with 12 bases sitting between them. The CDR3 loop is CASSPRGRSPLHF. The CDR3 region has the DNA TGTGCCAGCAGCCCACGTGGTAGGTCACCCCTCCACTTT.

The chain carries TRBV6-1 and TRBJ1-5, with D possibly matching TRBD1 (6 bases). CDR3 length equals 15 residues. Between the trimmed V and J ends, which lost 5 bases and 5 bases, there was a span of 16 bases. Germline assignment: CDR1 MNHNS and CDR2 SASEGT. The CDR3: CASSRGQSLDQPQHF. The CDR3 DNA follows: TGTGCCAGCAGTAGAGGACAGTCATTAGATCAGCCCCAGCATTTT.

This clone has just one count. This chain links TRBV30 with TRBJ1-3, with D tentatively TRBD1 (6 bases). The V gene lost 2 bases and the J gene lost 4 bases, with 15 bases spanning the gap. Germline V lookup: CDR1 GTSNPN, CDR2 SVGIG (reference sequence). CDR3 size: 15 residues. The DNA for the CDR3 is TGTGCCTGGAGTACACCCTGGGGGCAAGGAAACACCATATATTTT. This codes for CAWSTPWGQGNTIYF.

V is TRBV30 and J is TRBJ1-1; D not resolved. This CDR3 is built from 15 residues. V gave up 6 bases and J gave up 2 bases, with 19 bases separating them. Germline V lookup: CDR1 GTSNPN, CDR2 SVGIG (reference sequence). The CDR3 DNA is TGTGCCTGTGTGCGGGCACGGGCCTTTAACACTGAAGCTTTCTTT. This codes for CACVRARAFNTEAFF.

As for this clone: In the same sample, other DNA sequences code for this CDR3. In nucleotides, the CDR3 is TGTGCCAGCAGTTTAGGCAACTATGGCTACACCTTC. Its translation: CASSLGNYGYTF. The V gene is TRBV28, the J gene TRBJ1-2; D is unclear. The CDR3 is 12 residues long. CDR1 is MDHEN, CDR2 SYDVKM, per germline. V shed 2 bases and J shed 2 bases, with 3 bases lying between them.

V is TRBV29-1 and J is TRBJ2-2; no clear D gene. The germline V and J ends were trimmed by 5 bases and 6 bases, with 13 bases remaining between them. The CDR3 is 13 amino acids. The germline CDR1 and CDR2 sequences are SQVTM and ANQGSEA. The CDR3 region has the DNA TGCAGCGTTCAAGGGATAGGACCCGGGGAGCTGTTTTTT. Translating gives CSVQGIGPGELFF.

CDR3 nucleotide sequence: TGTGCCAGCTCACCACCGGGACTTTCCATGGGCGAGCAGTACTTC. This gives the protein CASSPPGLSMGEQYF. The chain uses TRBV18 and TRBJ2-7; tentatively, D is TRBD2 (6 bases). V gave up 0 bases and J gave up 6 bases, with 15 bases separating them. Per the germline V gene, CDR1 is KGHSH and CDR2 is LQKENI. CDR3 length: 15 residues.

The rearrangement uses TRBV19 and TRBJ2-3; 10 positions agree with TRBD2. This CDR3 has 17 residues. From germline, CDR1 is LNHDA and CDR2 SQIVND (reference sequence). Losses at the gene ends were 5 bases for V and 5 bases for J; bases not matched to a gene: 13. The chain's CDR3 is CASSPLGAGGLRDTQYF. DNA for the CDR3: TGTGCCAGTAGTCCCTTAGGAGCGGGAGGGTTGAGAGATACGCAGTATTTT.

The rearrangement uses TRBV5-4 and TRBJ1-4, with 9 bases aligning to TRBD1. J lost 5 bases, V lost 6 bases, and 2 bases had no gene match. Germline loops: CDR1 SGHNT, CDR2 YYREEE (reference sequence). There are 13 residues in the CDR3. The CDR3 bases are TGTGCCAGCAAGGACAGGGGAAATGAAAAACTGTTTTTT. Residues: CASKDRGNEKLFF.

The chain carries TRBV2 and TRBJ1-1, with D hard to call. This CDR3 comprises 13 residues. V lost 3 bases to trimming and J lost 7 bases, with 12 bases between them. Germline V gene data show CDR1 as SNHLY and CDR2 as FYNNEI. Here the CDR3 reads CASSETLTGEAFF. The CDR3, as DNA: TGTGCCAGCAGTGAGACACTGACCGGTGAAGCTTTCTTT.

The chain combines TRBV10-3 with TRBJ2-4; 9 nucleotides agree with TRBD1. CDR1 ENHRY and CDR2 SYGVKD come from the germline V gene. The V gene end was trimmed by 0 bases and the J gene end by 15 bases; junction bases not matched to a gene: 6. The CDR3 contains 13 residues. In DNA, the CDR3 is TGTGCCATCAGTGAGTCTGGGACAGGGTCATGGTACTTC. Amino acid sequence: CAISESGTGSWYF.

The gene calls are TRBV28 and TRBJ1-5; D not certain. Trimming took 7 bases from V and 4 from J, leaving 11 bases between them. CDR3 length equals 13 residues. CDR1 and CDR2 from the germline V gene are MDHEN and SYDVKM. The CDR3 DNA sequence: TGTGCCAGCAACACTCAAGGTAATCAGCCCCAGCATTTT. Its protein is CASNTQGNQPQHF.

Notes on this clone: Other DNA variants within this sample encode the same CDR3. The chain recombines TRBV6-5 with TRBJ2-2; D perhaps matches TRBD1 (5 bases). Trimming cost V 0 bases and J 1 base, with 6 bases left between them. From germline, CDR1 is MNHEY and CDR2 SVGAGI. The CDR3 extends over 15 amino acids. CDR3 amino acids: CASSYSRGNTGELFF. For the CDR3, the DNA is TGTGCCAGCAGTTACTCAAGGGGGAACACCGGGGAGCTGTTTTTT.

V gene TRBV7-3 combines with J gene TRBJ2-2; D is ambiguous. The length of the CDR3 is 12 residues. V shed 4 bases and J shed 2 bases, with 2 bases lying between them. Germline CDR1 SGHTA, CDR2 FQGTGA. The CDR3 here is CASSYNTGELFF. The CDR3 nucleotides are TGTGCCAGCAGCTACAACACCGGGGAGCTGTTTTTT.

Notes on this clone: Distinct nucleotide sequences in the sample also encode this CDR3. The V call is TRBV9, the J call TRBJ1-1; D remains ambiguous. Trimming cost V 0 bases and J 0 bases, with 6 bases left between them. Germline CDR1 reads SGDLS; CDR2 reads YYNGEE. This CDR3 region has 14 residues. In DNA form, the CDR3 reads TGTGCCAGCAGCGTAGGGGGTATGAACACTGAAGCTTTCTTT. Translated, it gives CASSVGGMNTEAFF.

The chain couples TRBV7-8 to TRBJ2-7; 13 nucleotides agree with TRBD2. This CDR3 comprises 18 residues. The germline CDR1 and CDR2 sequences are SGHVS and FQNEAQ. With 0 bases clipped from V and 0 bases from J, the junction kept 5 bases outside the gene matches. CDR3 loop: CASSLAGTSGTFSYEQYF. CDR3 nucleotides: TGTGCCAGCAGCTTAGCCGGGACTAGCGGGACCTTCTCCTACGAGCAGTACTTC.

A remark on this clone: Other DNA sequences in the sample encode the same CDR3. The chain combines TRBV6-5 with TRBJ2-7; 7 bases line up with TRBD2. CDR1 and CDR2 (germline): MNHEY, SVGAGI. The CDR3 is 12 residues long. With 3 bases clipped from V and 6 bases from J, the junction kept 2 bases outside the gene matches. The CDR3 region has the DNA TGTGCCAGCAGTTATTGGGGGGGCGAGCAGTACTTC. Protein: CASSYWGGEQYF.

This chain uses TRBV6-5 with TRBJ1-6; D is undetermined. The CDR3 spans 16 residues. The germline CDR1 and CDR2 sequences are MNHEY and SVGAGI. The V gene lost 4 bases and the J gene lost 1 base, with 11 bases spanning the gap. The CDR3 spells CASSSLGKSYNSPLHF. DNA of the CDR3: TGTGCCAGCAGTTCCCTCGGCAAATCCTATAATTCACCCCTCCACTTT.

The chain has TRBV10-3 and TRBJ2-5; 12 positions match TRBD2. The CDR3 has 14 amino acids. J lost 4 bases, V lost 6 bases, and 3 bases had no gene match. Germline CDR1 and CDR2: ENHRY and SYGVKD. The CDR3 coding sequence is TGTGCCATCAGCCAGGGACTAGCGGGAGAGACCCAGTACTTC. Amino acids: CAISQGLAGETQYF.

This chain joins TRBV5-1 and TRBJ2-7, with D perhaps matching TRBD1 (5 bases). V lost 5 bases and J lost 1, with 10 bases in between. The germline CDR1 and CDR2 sequences are SGHRS and YFSETQ. The CDR3 runs to 13 residues. For the CDR3, the DNA is TGCGCCAGCAGGTTTCAGGGATCCTACGAGCAGTACTTC. It yields the protein CASRFQGSYEQYF.

The J gene is TRBJ2-1, the V gene TRBV4-2; D unresolved. CDR1 and CDR2 from the germline V gene are LGHNA and YNFKEQ. The CDR3 is made up of 18 amino acids. The germline V and J ends were trimmed by 0 bases and 7 bases, with 22 bases remaining between them. In DNA, the CDR3 is TGTGCCAGCAGCCAAGACCTCTTTTTCGACTCGTCTGGGAATGAGCAGTTCTTC. Translation: CASSQDLFFDSSGNEQFF.

The chain carries TRBV7-9 and TRBJ2-5; D not certain. V gave up 3 bases and J gave up 5 bases, with 16 bases separating them. Germline V CDR1 and CDR2: SEHNR, FQNEAQ (reference sequence). The CDR3 loop spans 15 amino acids. CDR3 nucleotides: TGTGCCAGCAGCTTTTTCAACCCCATTGGGGAGACCCAGTACTTC. It yields the protein CASSFFNPIGETQYF.

The rearrangement uses TRBV18 and TRBJ1-5; D might be TRBD1 (5 bases). This CDR3 has 13 residues. The ends were cut back, 4 bases at V and 5 bases at J, with 9 bases in the middle. Germline loops: CDR1 KGHSH, CDR2 LQKENI. CDR3 sequence (DNA): TGTGCCAGCTCACGGGACGGTGATCAGCCCCAGCATTTT. This encodes CASSRDGDQPQHF.

The V gene is TRBV19, the J gene TRBJ1-2; a possible D gene is TRBD1 (5 bases). Germline V CDR1 and CDR2: LNHDA, SQIVND (reference sequence). This CDR3 comprises 15 residues. Trimming took off 6 bases at V and 5 bases at J, with 19 bases between the two ends. CDR3 residues: CASRPGTVVAYGYTF. DNA of the CDR3: TGTGCCAGTAGACCCGGGACGGTTGTCGCGTATGGCTACACCTTC.

To note about this clone: Different DNA sequences within this sample yield the same CDR3. This chain links TRBV10-2 with TRBJ2-7, with D unresolved. Germline loops: CDR1 WSHSY, CDR2 SAAADI. This CDR3 comprises 11 residues. Deletions cut 6 bases from V and 4 bases from J, with 7 bases between. This chain's CDR3 is CASRGSYEQYF. The CDR3 nucleotides are TGCGCCAGCAGAGGATCATACGAGCAGTACTTC.

The V and J genes are TRBV28 and TRBJ2-7; 7 bases are a match to TRBD2. CDR1 MDHEN and CDR2 SYDVKM come from the germline V gene. The CDR3 contains 14 residues. Trimming removed 6 bases from V and 3 bases from J; junction bases left unmatched: 8. The CDR3, as DNA: TGTGCCAGCAGGCTACGGGGCGGGGGCTACGAGCAGTACTTC. It specifies CASRLRGGGYEQYF.